What follows is one T cell receptor beta chain and its context. TCRdb's table, derived via immunoSEQ multiplex PCR, lists solely in-frame clones and lacks some. The repertoire consists of 200,000 to 250,000 clones, with just over 90% occurring once and the leading ten covering around 1.2%. These data are taken from a study of blood T cell repertoires in COVID-19. Losses at the gene ends were 6 bases for V and 4 bases for J; bases not matched to a gene: 2. In germline, CDR1 is MNHEY, CDR2 SMNVEV (reference sequence). This CDR3 is 14 amino acids long. Source material: peripheral blood. The sequence came from a man aged 25-40 years with acute or convalescent COVID-19. The rearrangement joins TRBV27 to TRBJ2-6; the match to TRBD1 covers 8 bases. CDR3 bases: TGTGCCAGCAGCAACAGGGGGGGGGCCAACGTCCTGACTTTC. This sequence encodes CASSNRGGANVLTF.